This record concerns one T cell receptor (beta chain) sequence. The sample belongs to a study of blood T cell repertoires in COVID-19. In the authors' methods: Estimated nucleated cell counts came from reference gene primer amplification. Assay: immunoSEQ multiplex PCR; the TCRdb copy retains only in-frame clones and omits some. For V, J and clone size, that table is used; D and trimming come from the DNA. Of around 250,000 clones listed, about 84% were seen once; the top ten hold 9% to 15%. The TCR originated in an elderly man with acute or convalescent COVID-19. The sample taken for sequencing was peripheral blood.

The CDR3 loop reads CASSQAFGGTQPQHF. The CDR3 DNA follows: TGTGCCAGCAGCCAAGCTTTCGGGGGGACTCAGCCCCAGCATTTT. The chain links TRBV3-1 (or the pseudogene TRBV3-2) to TRBJ1-5; weak D call: TRBD1 (5 bases). Looked up from germline, CDR1 is LGHDT and CDR2 is YNNKEL (reference sequence). V was trimmed by 1 base and J by 6 bases, leaving 13 bases between them. The CDR3 totals 15 residues.